At least ten counts were recorded for the clone carrying this TCR beta chain. Its target is not known. The CDR3 contains 15 residues. From germline, CDR1 is SGHRS and CDR2 YFSETQ. Trimming removed 5 bases at V and 8 bases at J, with 20 bases between. The authors prepared the TCRbeta library with unique molecular identifiers. TCRdb reprocessed the PCR reads with MiXCR, giving one entry per CDR3 protein. The table has around 580,000 distinct CDR3 sequences, roughly 23% seen once; the top ten hold over 12%. These data belong to a study of T-cell reconstitution after alpha-beta-depleted transplantation in children. Study-level findings and limits: Some patients showed high day-60 TCRbeta diversity, which derived from surviving recipient T cells and thymic progenitors. Reportedly, alpha-beta T cells present about two months post-transplant originated from several hundred expanded clones of graft origin. By one year post-transplant, T-cell counts and diversity largely arose from T cells that were newly produced.

The clonotype was recovered from a boy under two years old who had a stem cell transplant for acute myeloid leukemia, so the T cells may come from the graft donor. J is TRBJ2-1 and V is TRBV5-1; D not certain. The material sequenced was PBMCs, mostly from graft donor cells, taken 360 days after TCRalphabeta/CD19-depleted stem cell transplant. The CDR3 reads CASRRSGNNVDEQFF. The CDR3 nucleotides read TGCGCCAGCAGAAGATCGGGCAATAATGTTGATGAGCAGTTCTTC.